This TCR beta chain was captured in a study of molecular identifiers for immune sequencing clone quantification. Broader study findings: Barcode-sharing identical TCR molecules could underestimate highly expanded clone sizes.

Preparation methods for the bulk TCR libraries were those previously described, with listed TCR primers. In TCRdb, the PCR reads were re-called with MiXCR into one record per CDR3 protein. The data show 490,000 or so distinct CDR3 sequences, with around a fifth seen just once and about 0.78% held by the top ten. V lost 3 bases and J lost 3; bases outside the gene matches: 5. There are 14 residues in the CDR3. CDR1 is DFQATT, CDR2 SNEGSKA, per germline (reference sequence). Ten or more counts support this clonotype. As yet, its antigen is unknown. Naive CD8 libraries came from around 20,000 to 1,000,000 sorted cells with 10%, 30% or 50% RNA.

This clonotype originated in a human donor in good health. Some libraries in this study had Jurkat cell RNA spiked in. J is TRBJ2-1 and V is TRBV20-1; 7 bases are a match to TRBD2. Sequencing used naive CD8+ T cells from blood, with Jurkat cell RNA spiked in. Subset indicated: FACS-sorted CD8+CD4-CCR7+CD45RA+ naive T cells. The CDR3 bases are TGCAGTGCTAGTACGCTAGCGGACTACAATGAGCAGTTCTTC. Protein sequence: CSASTLADYNEQFF.